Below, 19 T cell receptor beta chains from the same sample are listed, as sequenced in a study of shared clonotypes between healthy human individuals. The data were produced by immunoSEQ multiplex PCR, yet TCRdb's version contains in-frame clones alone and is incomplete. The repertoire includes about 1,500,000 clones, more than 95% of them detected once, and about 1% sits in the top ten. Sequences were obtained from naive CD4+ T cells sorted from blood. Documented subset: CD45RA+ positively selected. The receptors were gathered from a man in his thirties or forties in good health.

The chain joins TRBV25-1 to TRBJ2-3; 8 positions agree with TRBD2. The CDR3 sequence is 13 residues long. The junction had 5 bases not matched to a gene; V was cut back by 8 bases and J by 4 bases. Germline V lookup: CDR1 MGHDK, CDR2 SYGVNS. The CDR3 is CASSRRGADTQYF. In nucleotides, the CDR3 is TGTGCCAGCTCGCGGCGGGGGGCAGATACGCAGTATTTT. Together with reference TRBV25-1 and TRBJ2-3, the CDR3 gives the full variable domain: EADIYQTPRYLVIGTGKKITLECSQTMGHDKMYWYQQDPGMELHLIHYSYGVNSTEKGDLSSESTVSRIRTEHFPLTLESARPSHTSQYLCASSRRGADTQYFGPGTRLTVL.

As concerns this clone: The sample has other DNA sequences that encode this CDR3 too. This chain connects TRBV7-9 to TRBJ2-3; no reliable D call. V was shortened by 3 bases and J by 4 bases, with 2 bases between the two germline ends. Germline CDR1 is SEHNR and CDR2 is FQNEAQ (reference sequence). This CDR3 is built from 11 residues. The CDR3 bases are TGTGCCAGCAGCTTTTCAGATACGCAGTATTTT. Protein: CASSFSDTQYF.

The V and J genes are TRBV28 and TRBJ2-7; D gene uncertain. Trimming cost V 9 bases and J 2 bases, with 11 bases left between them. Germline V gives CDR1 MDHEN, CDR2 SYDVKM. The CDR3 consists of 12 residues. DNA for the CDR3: TGTGCCAGTGGTCTCGGACCCTACGAGCAGTACTTC. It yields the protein CASGLGPYEQYF.

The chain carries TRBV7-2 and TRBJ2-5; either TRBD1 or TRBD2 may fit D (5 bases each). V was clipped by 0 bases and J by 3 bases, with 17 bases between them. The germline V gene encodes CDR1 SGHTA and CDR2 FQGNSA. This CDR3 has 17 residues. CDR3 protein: CASSLAHLGARKETQYF. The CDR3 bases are TGTGCCAGCAGCTTAGCCCACCTCGGGGCCAGAAAAGAGACCCAGTACTTC.

The CDR3 nucleotides read TGCGCCAGCATACGGAGCTCATTAACCACAGATACGCAGTATTTT. Protein: CASIRSSLTTDTQYF. This chain joins TRBV5-1 and TRBJ2-3; D call uncertain. V shed 6 bases and J shed 2 bases, with 16 bases lying between them. The CDR3 has 15 amino acids. Germline V gene lookup returns CDR1 SGHRS and CDR2 YFSETQ.

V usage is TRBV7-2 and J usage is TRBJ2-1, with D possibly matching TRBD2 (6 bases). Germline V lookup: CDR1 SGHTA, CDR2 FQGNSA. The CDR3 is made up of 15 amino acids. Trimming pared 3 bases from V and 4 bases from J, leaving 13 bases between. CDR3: CASSFSVSGYNEQFF. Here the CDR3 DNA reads TGTGCCAGCAGCTTTAGTGTTAGCGGTTACAATGAGCAGTTCTTC.

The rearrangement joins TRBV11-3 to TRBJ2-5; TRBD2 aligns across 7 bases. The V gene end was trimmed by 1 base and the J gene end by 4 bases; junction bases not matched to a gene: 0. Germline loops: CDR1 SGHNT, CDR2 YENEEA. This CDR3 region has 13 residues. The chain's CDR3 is CASSLAGGETQYF. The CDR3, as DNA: TGTGCCAGCAGCTTAGCGGGAGGAGAGACCCAGTACTTC.

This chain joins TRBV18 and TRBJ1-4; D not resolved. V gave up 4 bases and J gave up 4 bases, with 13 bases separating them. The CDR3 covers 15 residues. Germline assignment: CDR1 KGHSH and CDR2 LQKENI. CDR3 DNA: TGTGCCAGCTCACTTTCCGGCAGCAATAATGAAAAACTGTTTTTT. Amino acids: CASSLSGSNNEKLFF.

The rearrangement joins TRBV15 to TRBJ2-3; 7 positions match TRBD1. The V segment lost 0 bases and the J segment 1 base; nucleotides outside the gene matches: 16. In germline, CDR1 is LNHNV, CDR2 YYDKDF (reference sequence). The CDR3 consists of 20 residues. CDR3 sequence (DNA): TGTGCCACCAGCAGAGATTCGGGGATCGGGACCACAGGGGGCACAGATACGCAGTATTTT. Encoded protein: CATSRDSGIGTTGGTDTQYF.

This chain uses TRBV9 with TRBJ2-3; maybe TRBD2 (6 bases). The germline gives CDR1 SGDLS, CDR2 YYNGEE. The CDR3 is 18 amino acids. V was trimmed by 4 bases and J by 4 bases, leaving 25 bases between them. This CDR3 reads CASSSPPGTSPGADTQYF. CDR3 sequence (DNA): TGTGCCAGCAGCTCCCCGCCCGGAACTAGCCCCGGCGCAGATACGCAGTATTTT.

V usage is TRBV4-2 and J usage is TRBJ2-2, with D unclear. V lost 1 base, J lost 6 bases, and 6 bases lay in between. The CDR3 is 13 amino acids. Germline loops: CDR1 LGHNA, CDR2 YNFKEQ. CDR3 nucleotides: TGTGCCAGCAGCCAAGGGCCCCCCGGGGAGCTGTTTTTT. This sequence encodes CASSQGPPGELFF.

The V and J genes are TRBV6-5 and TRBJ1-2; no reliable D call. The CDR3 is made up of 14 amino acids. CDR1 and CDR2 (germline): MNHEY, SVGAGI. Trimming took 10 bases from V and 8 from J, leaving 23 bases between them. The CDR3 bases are TGTGCCACTTCAGGATATCAGCGGCTATGGGGCTACACCTTC. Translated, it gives CATSGYQRLWGYTF.

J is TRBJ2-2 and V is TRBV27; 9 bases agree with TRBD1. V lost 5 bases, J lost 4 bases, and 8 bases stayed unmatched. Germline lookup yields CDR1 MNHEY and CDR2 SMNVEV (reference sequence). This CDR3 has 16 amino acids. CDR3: CASSRQGTGSTGELFF. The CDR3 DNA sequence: TGTGCCAGCAGTAGACAAGGGACAGGGAGCACCGGGGAGCTGTTTTTT.

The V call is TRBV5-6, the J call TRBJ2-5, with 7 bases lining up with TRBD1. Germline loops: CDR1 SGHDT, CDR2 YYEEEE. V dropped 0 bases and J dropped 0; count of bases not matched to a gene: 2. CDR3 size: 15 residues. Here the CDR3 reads CASSLDRGYQETQYF. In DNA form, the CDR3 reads TGTGCCAGCAGCTTGGACAGGGGATACCAAGAGACCCAGTACTTC.

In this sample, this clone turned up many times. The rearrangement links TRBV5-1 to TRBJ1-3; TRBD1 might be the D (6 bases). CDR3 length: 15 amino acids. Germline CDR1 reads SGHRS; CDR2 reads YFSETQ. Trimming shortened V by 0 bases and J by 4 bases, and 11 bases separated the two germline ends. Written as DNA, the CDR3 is TGCGCCAGCAGCTTGGGGACAGCACGAGGAAACACCATATATTTT. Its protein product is CASSLGTARGNTIYF.

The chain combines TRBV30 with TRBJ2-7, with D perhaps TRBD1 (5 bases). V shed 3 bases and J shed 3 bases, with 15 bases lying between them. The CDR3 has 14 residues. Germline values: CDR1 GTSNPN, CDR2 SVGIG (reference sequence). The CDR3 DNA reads TGTGCCTGGAGGATAATGACAGAAAACTACGAGCAGTACTTC. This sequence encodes CAWRIMTENYEQYF.

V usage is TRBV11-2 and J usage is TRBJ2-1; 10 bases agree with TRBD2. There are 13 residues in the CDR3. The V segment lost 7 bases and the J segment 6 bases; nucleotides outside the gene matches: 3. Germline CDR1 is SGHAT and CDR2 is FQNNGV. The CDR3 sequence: CASIVAGGNEQFF. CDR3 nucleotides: TGTGCCAGCATCGTAGCGGGAGGCAATGAGCAGTTCTTC.

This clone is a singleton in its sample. The CDR3 bases are TGTGCCAGCAGCGTAGCGACTCCACCAAGCTCCTACAATGAGCAGTTCTTC. Its translation is CASSVATPPSSYNEQFF. This chain links TRBV9 with TRBJ2-1, with D uncertain. Per germline, CDR1 SGDLS and CDR2 YYNGEE. Trimming cost V 0 bases and J 0 bases, with 13 bases left between them. This CDR3 is built from 17 residues.

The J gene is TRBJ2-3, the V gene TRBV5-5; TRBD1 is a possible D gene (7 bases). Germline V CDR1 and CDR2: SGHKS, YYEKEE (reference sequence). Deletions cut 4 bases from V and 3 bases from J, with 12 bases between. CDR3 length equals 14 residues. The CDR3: CASSGGGRTDTQYF. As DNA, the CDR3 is TGTGCCAGCAGCGGAGGGGGCAGGACAGATACGCAGTATTTT.